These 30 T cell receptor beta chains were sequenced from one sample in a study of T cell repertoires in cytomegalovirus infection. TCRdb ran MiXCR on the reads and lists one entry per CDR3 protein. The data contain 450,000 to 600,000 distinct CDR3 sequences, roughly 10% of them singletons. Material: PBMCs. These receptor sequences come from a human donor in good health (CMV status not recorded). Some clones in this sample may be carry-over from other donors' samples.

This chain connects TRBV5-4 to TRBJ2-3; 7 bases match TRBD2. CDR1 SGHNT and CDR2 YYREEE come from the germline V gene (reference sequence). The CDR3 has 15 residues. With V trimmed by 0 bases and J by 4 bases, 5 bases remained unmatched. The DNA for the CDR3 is TGTGCCAGCAGCTTGGGTGGGGGGGGACCAGATACGCAGTATTTT. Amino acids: CASSLGGGGPDTQYF. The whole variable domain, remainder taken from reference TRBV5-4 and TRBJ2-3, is ETGVTQSPTHLIKTRGQQVTLRCSSQSGHNTVSWYQQALGQGPQFIFQYYREEENGRGNFPPRFSGLQFPNYSSELNVNALELDDSALYLCASSLGGGGPDTQYFGPGTRLTVL.

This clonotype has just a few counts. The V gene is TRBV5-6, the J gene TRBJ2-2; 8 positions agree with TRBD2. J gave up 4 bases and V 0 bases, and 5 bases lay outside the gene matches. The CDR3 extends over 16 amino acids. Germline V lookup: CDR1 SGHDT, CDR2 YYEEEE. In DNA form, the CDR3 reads TGTGCCAGCAGCTTGGTTAGCGGGGCAAGCACCGGGGAGCTGTTTTTT. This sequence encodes CASSLVSGASTGELFF. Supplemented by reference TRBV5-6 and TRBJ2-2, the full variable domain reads DAGVTQSPTHLIKTRGQQVTLRCSPKSGHDTVSWYQQALGQGPQFIFQYYEEEERQRGNFPDRFSGHQFPNYSSELNVNALLLGDSALYLCASSLVSGASTGELFFGEGSRLTVL.

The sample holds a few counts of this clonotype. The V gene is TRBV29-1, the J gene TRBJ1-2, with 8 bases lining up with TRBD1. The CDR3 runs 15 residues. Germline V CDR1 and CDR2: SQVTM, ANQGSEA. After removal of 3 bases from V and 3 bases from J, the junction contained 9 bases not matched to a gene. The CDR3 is CSVDRDKGQDYGYTF. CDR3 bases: TGCAGCGTTGATAGGGACAAGGGACAGGACTATGGCTACACCTTC.

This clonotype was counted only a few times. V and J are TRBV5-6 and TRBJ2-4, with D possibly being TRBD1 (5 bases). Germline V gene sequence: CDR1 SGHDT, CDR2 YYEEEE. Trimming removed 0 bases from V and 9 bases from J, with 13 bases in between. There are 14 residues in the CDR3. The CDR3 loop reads CASSLGAGKIIQYF. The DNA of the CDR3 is TGTGCCAGCAGCTTGGGGGCAGGGAAGATCATTCAGTACTTC.

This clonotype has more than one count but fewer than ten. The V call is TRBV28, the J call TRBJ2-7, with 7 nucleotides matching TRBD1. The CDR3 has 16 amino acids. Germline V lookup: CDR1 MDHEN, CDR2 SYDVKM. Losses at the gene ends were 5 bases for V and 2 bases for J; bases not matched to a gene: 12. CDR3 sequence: CASSRGPGQRPYEQYF. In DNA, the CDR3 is TGTGCCAGCAGTCGAGGCCCGGGACAGCGGCCCTACGAGCAGTACTTC. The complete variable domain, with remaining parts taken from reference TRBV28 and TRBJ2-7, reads DVKVTQSSRYLVKRTGEKVFLECVQDMDHENMFWYRQDPGLGLRLIYFSYDVKMKEKGDIPEGYSVSREKKERFSLILESASTNQTSMYLCASSRGPGQRPYEQYFGPGTRLTVT.

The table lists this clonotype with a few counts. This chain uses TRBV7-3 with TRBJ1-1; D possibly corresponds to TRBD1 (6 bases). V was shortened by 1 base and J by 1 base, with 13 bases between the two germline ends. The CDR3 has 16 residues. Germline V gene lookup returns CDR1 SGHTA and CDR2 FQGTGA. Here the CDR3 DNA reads TGTGCCAGCAGCTTAATATCAGGGGCAAGGAACACTGAAGCTTTCTTT. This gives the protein CASSLISGARNTEAFF.

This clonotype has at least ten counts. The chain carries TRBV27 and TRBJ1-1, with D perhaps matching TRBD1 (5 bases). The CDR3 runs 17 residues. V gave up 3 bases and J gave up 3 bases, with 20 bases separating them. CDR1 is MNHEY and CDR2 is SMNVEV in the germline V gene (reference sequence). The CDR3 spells CASSFGMGQLGDTEAFF. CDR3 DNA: TGTGCCAGCAGTTTTGGGATGGGGCAGCTAGGTGACACTGAAGCTTTCTTT.

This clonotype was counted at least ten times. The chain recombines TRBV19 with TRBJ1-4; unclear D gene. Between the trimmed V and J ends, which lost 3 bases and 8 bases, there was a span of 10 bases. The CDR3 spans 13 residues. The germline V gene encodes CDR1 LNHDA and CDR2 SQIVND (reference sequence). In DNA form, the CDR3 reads TGTGCCAGTAGTATTTCGGCAGTCGAAAAACTGTTTTTT. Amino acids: CASSISAVEKLFF.

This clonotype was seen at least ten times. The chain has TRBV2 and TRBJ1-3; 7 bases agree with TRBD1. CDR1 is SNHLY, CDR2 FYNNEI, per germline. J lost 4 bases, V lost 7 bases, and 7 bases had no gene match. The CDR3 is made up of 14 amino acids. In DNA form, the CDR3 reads TGTGCCAGCATCCCCGACAGGGCCGGAAACACCATATATTTT. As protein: CASIPDRAGNTIYF.

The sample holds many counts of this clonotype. In DNA form, the CDR3 reads TGTGCCAGCTTGCGCAGAGTGGGGAACACTGAAGCTTTCTTT. This gives the protein CASLRRVGNTEAFF. V is TRBV18 and J is TRBJ1-1; no clear D. Per germline, CDR1 KGHSH and CDR2 LQKENI. The CDR3 is 14 amino acids. Trimming removed 7 bases from V and 1 base from J, with 13 bases in between.

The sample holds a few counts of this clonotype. In DNA form, the CDR3 reads TGCAGTGCGGGGGTTCGCGCCCAATACGAGCAGTACTTC. The encoded protein is CSAGVRAQYEQYF. This chain uses TRBV20-1 with TRBJ2-7, with D perhaps TRBD1 or TRBD2 (5 bases each). The CDR3 length is 13 residues. Between the trimmed V and J ends, which lost 6 bases and 4 bases, there was a span of 16 bases. Looked up from germline, CDR1 is DFQATT and CDR2 is SNEGSKA (reference sequence).

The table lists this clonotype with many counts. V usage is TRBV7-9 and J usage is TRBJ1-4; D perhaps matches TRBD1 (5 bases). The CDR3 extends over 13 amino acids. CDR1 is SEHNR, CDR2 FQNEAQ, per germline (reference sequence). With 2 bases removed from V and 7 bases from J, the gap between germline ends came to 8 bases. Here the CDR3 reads CASSLNQGEKLFF. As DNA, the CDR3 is TGTGCCAGCAGCTTAAATCAGGGTGAAAAACTGTTTTTT.

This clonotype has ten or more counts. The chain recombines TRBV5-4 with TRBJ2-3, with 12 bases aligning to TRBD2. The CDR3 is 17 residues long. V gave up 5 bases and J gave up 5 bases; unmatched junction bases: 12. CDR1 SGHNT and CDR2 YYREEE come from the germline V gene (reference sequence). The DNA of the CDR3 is TGTGCCAGCAGGAGGCGACTAGCGGGGGCCCAAGGAGATACGCAGTATTTT. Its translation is CASRRRLAGAQGDTQYF.

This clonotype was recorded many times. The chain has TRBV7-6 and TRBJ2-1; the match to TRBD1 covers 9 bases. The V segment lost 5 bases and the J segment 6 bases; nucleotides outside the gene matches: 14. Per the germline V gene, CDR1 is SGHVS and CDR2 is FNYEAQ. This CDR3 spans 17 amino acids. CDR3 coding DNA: TGTGCCAGCAGCCGACCGACGGGGGACAGGGCGGCCAATGAGCAGTTCTTC. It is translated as CASSRPTGDRAANEQFF. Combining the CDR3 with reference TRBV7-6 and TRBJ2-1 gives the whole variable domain GAGVSQSPRYKVTKRGQDVALRCDPISGHVSLYWYRQALGQGPEFLTYFNYEAQQDKSGLPNDRFSAERPEGSISTLTIQRTEQRDSAMYRCASSRPTGDRAANEQFFGPGTRLTVL.

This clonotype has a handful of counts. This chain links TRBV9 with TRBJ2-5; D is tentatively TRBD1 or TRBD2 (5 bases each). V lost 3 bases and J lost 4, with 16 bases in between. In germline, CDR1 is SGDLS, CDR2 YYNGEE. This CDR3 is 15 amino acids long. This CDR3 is CASSGGEGAGETQYF. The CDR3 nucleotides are TGTGCCAGCAGCGGAGGGGAAGGGGCAGGAGAGACCCAGTACTTC. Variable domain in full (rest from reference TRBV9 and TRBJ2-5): DSGVTQTPKHLITATGQRVTLRCSPRSGDLSVYWYQQSLDQGLQFLIQYYNGEERAKGNILERFSAQQFPDLHSELNLSSLELGDSALYFCASSGGEGAGETQYFGPGTRLLVL.

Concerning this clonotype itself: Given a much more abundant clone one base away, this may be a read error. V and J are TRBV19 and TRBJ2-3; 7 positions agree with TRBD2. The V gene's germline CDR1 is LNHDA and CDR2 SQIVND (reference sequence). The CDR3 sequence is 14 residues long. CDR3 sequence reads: CASIAAGSIDTQYF. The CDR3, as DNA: TGTGCCAGTATCGCAGCGGGGAGCATAGATACGCAGTATTTT.

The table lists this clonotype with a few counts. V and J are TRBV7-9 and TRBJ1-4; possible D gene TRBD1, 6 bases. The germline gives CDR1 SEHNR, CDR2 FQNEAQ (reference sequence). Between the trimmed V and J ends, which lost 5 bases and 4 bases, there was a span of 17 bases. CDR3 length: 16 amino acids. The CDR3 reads CASSEQDGTYNEKLFF. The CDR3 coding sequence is TGTGCCAGCAGCGAGCAGGACGGGACATATAATGAAAAACTGTTTTTT.

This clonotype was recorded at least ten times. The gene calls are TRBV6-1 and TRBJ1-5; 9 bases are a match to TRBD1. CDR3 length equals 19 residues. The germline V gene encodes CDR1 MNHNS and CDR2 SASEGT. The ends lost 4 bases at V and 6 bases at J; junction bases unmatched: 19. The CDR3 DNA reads TGTGCCAGCAGTGCCCTTTCCTTTCCCGGGACAGGGCAGGTTCAGCCCCAGCATTTT. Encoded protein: CASSALSFPGTGQVQPQHF.

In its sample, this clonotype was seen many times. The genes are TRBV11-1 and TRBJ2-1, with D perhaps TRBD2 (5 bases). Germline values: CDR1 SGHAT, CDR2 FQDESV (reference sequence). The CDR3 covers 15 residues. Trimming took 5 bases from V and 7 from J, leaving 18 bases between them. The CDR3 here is CASSVGLRRGNEQFF. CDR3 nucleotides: TGTGCCAGCAGCGTAGGACTTCGACGAGGTAATGAGCAGTTCTTC.

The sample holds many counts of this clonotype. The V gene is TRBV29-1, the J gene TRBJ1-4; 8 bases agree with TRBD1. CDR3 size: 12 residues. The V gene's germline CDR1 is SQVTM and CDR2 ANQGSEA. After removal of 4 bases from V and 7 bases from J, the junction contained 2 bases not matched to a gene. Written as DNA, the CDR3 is TGCAGCGTTGTAACAGGGGGTGAAAAACTGTTTTTT. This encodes CSVVTGGEKLFF. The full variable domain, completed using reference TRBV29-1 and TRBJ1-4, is SAVISQKPSRDICQRGTSLTIQCQVDSQVTMMFWYRQQPGQSLTLIATANQGSEATYESGFVIDKFPISRPNLTFSTLTVSNMSPEDSSIYLCSVVTGGEKLFFGSGTQLSVL.

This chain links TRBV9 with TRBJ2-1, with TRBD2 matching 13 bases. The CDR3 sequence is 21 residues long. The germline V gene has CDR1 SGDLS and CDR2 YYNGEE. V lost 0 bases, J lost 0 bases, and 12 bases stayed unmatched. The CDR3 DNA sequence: TGTGCCAGCAGCGTAGAGGGAACTAGCGGGAGGGGCCCAAGCTCCTACAATGAGCAGTTCTTC. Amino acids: CASSVEGTSGRGPSSYNEQFF.

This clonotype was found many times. CDR3 protein: CASSPKTGPNTEAFF. CDR3 nucleotides: TGTGCCAGCAGTCCAAAGACAGGGCCGAACACTGAAGCTTTCTTT. The chain has TRBV27 and TRBJ1-1; 7 positions agree with TRBD1. V lost 5 bases to trimming and J lost 1 base; unmatched junction nucleotides: 7. The CDR3 consists of 15 residues. Per germline, CDR1 MNHEY and CDR2 SMNVEV (reference sequence).

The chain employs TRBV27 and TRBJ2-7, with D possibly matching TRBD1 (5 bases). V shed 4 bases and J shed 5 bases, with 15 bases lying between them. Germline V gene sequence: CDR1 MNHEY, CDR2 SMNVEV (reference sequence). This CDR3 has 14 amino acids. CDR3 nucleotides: TGTGCCAGCAGTTCACCTGGCTGGGGCAACGAGCAGTACTTC. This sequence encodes CASSSPGWGNEQYF.

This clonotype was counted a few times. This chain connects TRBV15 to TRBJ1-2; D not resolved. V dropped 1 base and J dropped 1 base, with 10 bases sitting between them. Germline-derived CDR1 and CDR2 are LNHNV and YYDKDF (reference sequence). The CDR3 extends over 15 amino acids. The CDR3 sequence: CATSRGDALNYGYTF. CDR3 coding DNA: TGTGCCACCAGCAGAGGCGACGCCCTTAACTATGGCTACACCTTC. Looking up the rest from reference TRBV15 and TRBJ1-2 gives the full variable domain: DAMVIQNPRYQVTQFGKPVTLSCSQTLNHNVMYWYQQKSSQAPKLLFHYYDKDFNNEADTPDNFQSRRPNTSFCFLDIRSPGLGDTAMYLCATSRGDALNYGYTFGSGTRLTVV.

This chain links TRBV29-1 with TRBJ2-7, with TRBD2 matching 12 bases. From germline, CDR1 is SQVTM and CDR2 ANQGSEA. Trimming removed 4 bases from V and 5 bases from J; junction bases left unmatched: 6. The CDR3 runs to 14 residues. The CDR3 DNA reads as TGCAGCGTTGCCGGGACTAGCGGGTTGGACGAGCAGTACTTC. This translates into CSVAGTSGLDEQYF.

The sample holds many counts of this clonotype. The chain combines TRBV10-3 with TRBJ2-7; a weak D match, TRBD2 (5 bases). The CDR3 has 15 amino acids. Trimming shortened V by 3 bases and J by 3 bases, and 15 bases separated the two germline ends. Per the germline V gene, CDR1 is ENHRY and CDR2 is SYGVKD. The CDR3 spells CAISDFGGSHYEQYF. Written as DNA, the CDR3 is TGTGCCATCAGTGATTTTGGCGGGTCCCACTACGAGCAGTACTTC.

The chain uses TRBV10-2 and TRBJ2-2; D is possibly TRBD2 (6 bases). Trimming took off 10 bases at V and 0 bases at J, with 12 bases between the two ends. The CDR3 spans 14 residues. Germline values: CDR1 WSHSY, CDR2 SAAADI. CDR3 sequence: CAIGSRSNTGELFF. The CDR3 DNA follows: TGCGCCATCGGGAGCCGCTCGAACACCGGGGAGCTGTTTTTT.

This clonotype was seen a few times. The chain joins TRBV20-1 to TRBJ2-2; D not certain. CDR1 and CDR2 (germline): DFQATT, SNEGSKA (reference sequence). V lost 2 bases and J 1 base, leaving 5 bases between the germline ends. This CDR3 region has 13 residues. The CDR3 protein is CSARTENTGELFF. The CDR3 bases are TGCAGTGCTAGAACCGAGAACACCGGGGAGCTGTTTTTT.

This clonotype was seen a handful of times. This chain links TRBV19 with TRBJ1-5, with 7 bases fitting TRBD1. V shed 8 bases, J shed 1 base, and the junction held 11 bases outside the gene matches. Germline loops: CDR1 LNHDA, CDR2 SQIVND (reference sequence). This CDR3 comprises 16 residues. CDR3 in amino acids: CASARSGQISNQPQHF. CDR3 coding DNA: TGTGCCAGTGCCCGATCGGGACAGATAAGCAATCAGCCCCAGCATTTT. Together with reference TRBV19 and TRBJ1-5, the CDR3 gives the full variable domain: DGGITQSPKYLFRKEGQNVTLSCEQNLNHDAMYWYRQDPGQGLRLIYYSQIVNDFQKGDIAEGYSVSREKKESFPLTVTSAQKNPTAFYLCASARSGQISNQPQHFGDGTRLSIL.

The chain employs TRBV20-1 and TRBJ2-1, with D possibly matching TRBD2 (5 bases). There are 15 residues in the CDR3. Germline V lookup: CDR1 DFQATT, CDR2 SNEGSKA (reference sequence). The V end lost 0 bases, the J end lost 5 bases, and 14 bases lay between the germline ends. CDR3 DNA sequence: TGCAGTGCTAGAGATCGTGACTATCCCAACAATGAGCAGTTCTTC. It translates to CSARDRDYPNNEQFF.